This T cell receptor beta chain came from a study of cytomegalovirus exposure and HLA in healthy donors. Turning to the study itself: The Caucasian-associated ancestry cluster contained approximately 81% of the approximately 420 genotyped donors.

Every donor was a healthy person donating bone marrow. Primers: 60 Vbeta forward and 13 Jbeta reverse. Repertoires were generated with immunoSEQ multiplex PCR, while TCRdb's copy carries only in-frame clones and drops some. Of about 140,000 clones in the sample, around 80% were seen once. The CDR3 has 14 residues. Trimming removed 11 bases at V and 0 bases at J, with 16 bases between. CDR1 is ENHRY and CDR2 is SYGVKD in the germline V gene. As to this clone: The antigen is not known.

General study points: A previous analysis found most TCR beta V segments productive roughly 87% or roughly 30% of the time. Cytomegalovirus status was reportedly diagnosed by the classifier with high sensitivity and specificity.

The sequenced sample was PBMCs. The chain links TRBV10-3 to TRBJ1-2, with unresolved D. This clonotype was sampled from a man aged 40-49 years in good health and CMV-seropositive. CDR3 protein: CASVGRETNYGYTF. The CDR3 nucleotides read TGTGCCTCTGTCGGCCGGGAGACTAACTATGGCTACACCTTC.